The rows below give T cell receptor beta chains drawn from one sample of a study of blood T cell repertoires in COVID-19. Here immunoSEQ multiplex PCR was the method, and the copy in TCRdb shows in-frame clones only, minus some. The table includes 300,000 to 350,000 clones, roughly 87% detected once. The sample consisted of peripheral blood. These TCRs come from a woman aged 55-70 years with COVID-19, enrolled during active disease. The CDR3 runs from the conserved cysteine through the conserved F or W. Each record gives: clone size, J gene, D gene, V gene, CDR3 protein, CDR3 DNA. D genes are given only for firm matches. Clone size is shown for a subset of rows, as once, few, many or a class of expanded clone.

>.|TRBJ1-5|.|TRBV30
CAWSAGNQPQHF
TGTGCCTGGAGTGCCGGGAATCAGCCCCAGCATTTT
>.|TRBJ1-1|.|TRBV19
CASSIYPGYLGTEAFF
TGTGCCAGTAGTATATACCCAGGGTATCTGGGCACTGAAGCTTTCTTT
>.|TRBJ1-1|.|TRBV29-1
CSPCRGTEAFF
TGCAGCCCTTGCAGGGGCACTGAAGCTTTCTTT
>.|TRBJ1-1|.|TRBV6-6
CATGESTEAFF
TGTGCCACGGGGGAGAGTACTGAAGCTTTCTTT
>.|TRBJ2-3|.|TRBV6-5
CASSGGWSTDTQYF
TGTGCCAGCAGCGGGGGATGGAGCACAGATACGCAGTATTTT
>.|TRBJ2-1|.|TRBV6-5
CASSIWGPNEQFF
TGTGCCAGCAGTATTTGGGGCCCGAATGAGCAGTTCTTC
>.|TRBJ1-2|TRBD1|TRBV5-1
CASSSTPGTGDTF
TGCGCCAGCAGCTCCACCCCCGGGACAGGCGACACCTTC
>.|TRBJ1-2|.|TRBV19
CASSMSGNYGYTF
TGTGCCAGTAGTATGTCAGGAAACTATGGCTACACCTTC
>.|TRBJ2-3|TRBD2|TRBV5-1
CASTLSGGASDTQYF
TGCGCCAGCACCTTAAGCGGGGGGGCATCGGATACGCAGTATTTT
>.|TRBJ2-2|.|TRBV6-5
CASSSADSTGELFF
TGTGCCAGCAGTTCAGCCGACAGCACCGGGGAGCTGTTTTTT
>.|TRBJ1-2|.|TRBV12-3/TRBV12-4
CASSLSGKGGYTF
TGTGCCAGCAGTTTATCGGGGAAGGGAGGCTACACCTTC
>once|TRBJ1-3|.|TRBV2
CASRPDSSGNTIYF
TGTGCCAGCAGGCCCGACAGCTCTGGAAACACCATATATTTT
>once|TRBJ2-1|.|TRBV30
CAWMEGTGLVDEQFF
TGTGCCTGGATGGAGGGGACCGGTTTAGTTGATGAGCAGTTCTTC
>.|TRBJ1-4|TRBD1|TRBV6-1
CASSDRQGFKLFF
TGTGCCAGCAGTGACAGACAGGGTTTCAAACTGTTTTTT
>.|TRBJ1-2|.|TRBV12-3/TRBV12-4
CASREPGNYGYTF
TGTGCCAGCAGGGAACCAGGGAACTATGGCTACACCTTC
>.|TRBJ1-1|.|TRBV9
CASSPRWGGNTEAFF
TGTGCCAGCAGCCCCCGTTGGGGGGGCAACACTGAAGCTTTCTTT
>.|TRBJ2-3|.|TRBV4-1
CASSRLSAGSDTQYF
TGCGCCAGCAGCCGCCTATCGGCGGGGTCAGATACGCAGTATTTT
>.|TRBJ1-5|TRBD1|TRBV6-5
CASSNTGGAQPQHF
TGTGCCAGCAGCAATACAGGGGGCGCTCAGCCCCAGCATTTT
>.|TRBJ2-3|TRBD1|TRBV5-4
CASSPPTGYRTDTQYF
TGTGCCAGCAGCCCACCGACAGGGTACCGCACAGATACGCAGTATTTT
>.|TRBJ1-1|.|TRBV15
CATSRDQNTEAFF
TGTGCCACCAGCAGAGATCAGAACACTGAAGCTTTCTTT
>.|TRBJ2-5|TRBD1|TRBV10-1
CASRSLGDRPYSQETQYF
TGCGCCAGCAGGTCTTTGGGGGACAGGCCCTATTCCCAAGAGACCCAGTACTTC
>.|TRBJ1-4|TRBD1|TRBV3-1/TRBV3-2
CASSLRTGGNEKLFF
TGTGCCAGCAGCTTGCGGACAGGGGGAAATGAAAAACTGTTTTTT
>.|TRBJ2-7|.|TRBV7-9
CASSSSSYEQYF
TGTGCCAGCAGCTCGAGCTCCTACGAGCAGTACTTC
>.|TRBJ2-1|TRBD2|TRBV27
CASSLAGSSYNEQFF
TGTGCCAGCTCACTAGCGGGTAGCTCCTACAATGAGCAGTTCTTC
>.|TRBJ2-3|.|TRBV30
CAWRDYRTDTQYF
TGTGCCTGGAGAGACTACCGCACAGATACGCAGTATTTT
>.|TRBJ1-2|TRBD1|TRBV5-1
CASSFTGQGADGYTF
TGCGCCAGCAGCTTTACGGGACAGGGGGCGGACGGCTACACCTTC
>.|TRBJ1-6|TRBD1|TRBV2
CASRDRGVSPLHF
TGTGCCAGCCGGGACAGGGGAGTTTCACCCCTCCACTTT
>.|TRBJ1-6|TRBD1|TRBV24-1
CATSAVGRGHSPLHF
TGTGCCACCAGTGCCGTCGGCAGGGGGCATTCACCCCTCCACTTT
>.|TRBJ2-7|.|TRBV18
CASSPLGGGSSYEQYF
TGTGCCAGCTCACCATTGGGGGGCGGGAGCTCCTACGAGCAGTACTTC